These 8 T cell receptor beta chains were sequenced from one sample in a study of T cell repertoires in cytomegalovirus infection. Each CDR3 protein gets one entry after TCRdb re-called the reads with MiXCR. The data hold about 300,000 distinct CDR3 sequences, with more than 20% observed a single time. The sample was PBMCs. The receptors stem from a human donor in good health (CMV status not recorded). Some clones in this sample may be carry-over from other donors' samples.

The chain is built from TRBV20-1 and TRBJ1-2; D may be TRBD1 (6 bases). Trimming left V 0 bases short and J 3 bases short, with 11 bases between. CDR3 size: 14 residues. Germline V gene data show CDR1 as DFQATT and CDR2 as SNEGSKA (reference sequence). CDR3 DNA: TGCAGTGCTAGAGACCCCAGGGGAGACTATGGCTACACCTTC. Translated: CSARDPRGDYGYTF.

This clonotype was recorded once. The DNA for the CDR3 is TGTGCCAGCAGCGGCTTACAGGGCGATGGCTACACCTTC. The encoded protein is CASSGLQGDGYTF. J is TRBJ1-2 and V is TRBV7-9, with D possibly TRBD1 on 6 matching bases. Germline V gives CDR1 SEHNR, CDR2 FQNEAQ (reference sequence). Between the trimmed V and J ends, which lost 5 bases and 6 bases, there was a span of 13 bases. The CDR3 loop spans 13 amino acids.

The genes are TRBV11-2 and TRBJ2-7; TRBD1 matches 7 bases. J lost 2 bases, V lost 5 bases, and 3 bases had no gene match. The CDR3 consists of 13 residues. Germline V gene lookup returns CDR1 SGHAT and CDR2 FQNNGV. The DNA for the CDR3 is TGTGCCAGCAGCCCCGGACAGGCCTACGAGCAGTACTTC. Its translation is CASSPGQAYEQYF.

This clonotype was seen many times. This rearrangement joins TRBV28 to TRBJ1-5, with D perhaps matching TRBD1 (6 bases). The CDR3 has 15 residues. The V gene lost 8 bases and the J gene lost 3 bases, with 17 bases spanning the gap. Germline CDR1 is MDHEN and CDR2 is SYDVKM. CDR3 sequence (DNA): TGTGCCAGCCCCCCTACAGGGCGCCTCAATCAGCCCCAGCATTTT. Its translation: CASPPTGRLNQPQHF.

This clonotype was seen ten or more times. V and J are TRBV7-2 and TRBJ1-5; TRBD1 is a possible D gene (5 bases). CDR3 length: 16 amino acids. V shed 6 bases and J shed 6 bases, with 21 bases lying between them. CDR1 is SGHTA and CDR2 is FQGNSA in the germline V gene. The CDR3 nucleotides are TGTGCCAGCAGTCTGGGGGGGTCCTTTGGTAGTCAGCCCCAGCATTTT. Its protein is CASSLGGSFGSQPQHF. The full variable domain, rest sourced from reference TRBV7-2 and TRBJ1-5, is GAGVSQSPSNKVTEKGKDVELRCDPISGHTALYWYRQSLGQGLEFLIYFQGNSAPDKSGLPSDRFSAERTGGSVSTLTIQRTQQEDSAVYLCASSLGGSFGSQPQHFGDGTRLSIL.

The V and J genes are TRBV28 and TRBJ1-1; D not resolved. Germline CDR1 MDHEN, CDR2 SYDVKM. The V end lost 7 bases, the J end lost 1 base, and 13 bases lay between the germline ends. The CDR3 runs 14 residues. CDR3 protein: CASTRTWGNTEAFF. The CDR3 nucleotides read TGTGCCAGCACTCGAACGTGGGGGAACACTGAAGCTTTCTTT.

The gene calls are TRBV10-3 and TRBJ2-2; no definite D call. The CDR3 runs 12 residues. CDR1 ENHRY and CDR2 SYGVKD come from the germline V gene. The V end lost 0 bases, the J end lost 6 bases, and 2 bases lay between the germline ends. CDR3 sequence (DNA): TGTGCCATCAGTGAGTCCTCCGGGGAGCTGTTTTTT. The encoded protein is CAISESSGELFF.

This clonotype occurred a few times. This chain joins TRBV11-2 and TRBJ2-1; the match to TRBD2 covers 11 bases. Germline V lookup: CDR1 SGHAT, CDR2 FQNNGV. The CDR3 is 15 amino acids. V lost 3 bases and J lost 8; bases outside the gene matches: 6. The DNA for the CDR3 is TGTGCCAGCAGCTTTGTAGCGGGGGGGCGAGATGAGCAGTTCTTC. This encodes CASSFVAGGRDEQFF.